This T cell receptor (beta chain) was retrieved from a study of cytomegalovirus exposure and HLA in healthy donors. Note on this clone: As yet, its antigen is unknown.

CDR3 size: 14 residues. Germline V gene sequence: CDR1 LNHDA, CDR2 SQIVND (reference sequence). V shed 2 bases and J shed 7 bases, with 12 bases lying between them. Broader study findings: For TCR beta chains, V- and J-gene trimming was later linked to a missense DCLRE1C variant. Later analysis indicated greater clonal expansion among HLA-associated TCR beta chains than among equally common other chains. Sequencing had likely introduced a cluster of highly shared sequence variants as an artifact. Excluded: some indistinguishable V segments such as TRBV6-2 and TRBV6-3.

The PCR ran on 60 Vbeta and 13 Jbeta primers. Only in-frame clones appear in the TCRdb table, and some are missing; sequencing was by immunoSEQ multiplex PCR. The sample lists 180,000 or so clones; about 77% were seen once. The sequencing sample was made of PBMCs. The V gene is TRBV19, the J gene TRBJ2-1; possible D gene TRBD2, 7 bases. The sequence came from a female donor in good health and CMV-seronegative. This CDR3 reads CASSILGGQNEQFF. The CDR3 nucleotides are TGTGCCAGTAGTATATTGGGGGGGCAGAATGAGCAGTTCTTC.